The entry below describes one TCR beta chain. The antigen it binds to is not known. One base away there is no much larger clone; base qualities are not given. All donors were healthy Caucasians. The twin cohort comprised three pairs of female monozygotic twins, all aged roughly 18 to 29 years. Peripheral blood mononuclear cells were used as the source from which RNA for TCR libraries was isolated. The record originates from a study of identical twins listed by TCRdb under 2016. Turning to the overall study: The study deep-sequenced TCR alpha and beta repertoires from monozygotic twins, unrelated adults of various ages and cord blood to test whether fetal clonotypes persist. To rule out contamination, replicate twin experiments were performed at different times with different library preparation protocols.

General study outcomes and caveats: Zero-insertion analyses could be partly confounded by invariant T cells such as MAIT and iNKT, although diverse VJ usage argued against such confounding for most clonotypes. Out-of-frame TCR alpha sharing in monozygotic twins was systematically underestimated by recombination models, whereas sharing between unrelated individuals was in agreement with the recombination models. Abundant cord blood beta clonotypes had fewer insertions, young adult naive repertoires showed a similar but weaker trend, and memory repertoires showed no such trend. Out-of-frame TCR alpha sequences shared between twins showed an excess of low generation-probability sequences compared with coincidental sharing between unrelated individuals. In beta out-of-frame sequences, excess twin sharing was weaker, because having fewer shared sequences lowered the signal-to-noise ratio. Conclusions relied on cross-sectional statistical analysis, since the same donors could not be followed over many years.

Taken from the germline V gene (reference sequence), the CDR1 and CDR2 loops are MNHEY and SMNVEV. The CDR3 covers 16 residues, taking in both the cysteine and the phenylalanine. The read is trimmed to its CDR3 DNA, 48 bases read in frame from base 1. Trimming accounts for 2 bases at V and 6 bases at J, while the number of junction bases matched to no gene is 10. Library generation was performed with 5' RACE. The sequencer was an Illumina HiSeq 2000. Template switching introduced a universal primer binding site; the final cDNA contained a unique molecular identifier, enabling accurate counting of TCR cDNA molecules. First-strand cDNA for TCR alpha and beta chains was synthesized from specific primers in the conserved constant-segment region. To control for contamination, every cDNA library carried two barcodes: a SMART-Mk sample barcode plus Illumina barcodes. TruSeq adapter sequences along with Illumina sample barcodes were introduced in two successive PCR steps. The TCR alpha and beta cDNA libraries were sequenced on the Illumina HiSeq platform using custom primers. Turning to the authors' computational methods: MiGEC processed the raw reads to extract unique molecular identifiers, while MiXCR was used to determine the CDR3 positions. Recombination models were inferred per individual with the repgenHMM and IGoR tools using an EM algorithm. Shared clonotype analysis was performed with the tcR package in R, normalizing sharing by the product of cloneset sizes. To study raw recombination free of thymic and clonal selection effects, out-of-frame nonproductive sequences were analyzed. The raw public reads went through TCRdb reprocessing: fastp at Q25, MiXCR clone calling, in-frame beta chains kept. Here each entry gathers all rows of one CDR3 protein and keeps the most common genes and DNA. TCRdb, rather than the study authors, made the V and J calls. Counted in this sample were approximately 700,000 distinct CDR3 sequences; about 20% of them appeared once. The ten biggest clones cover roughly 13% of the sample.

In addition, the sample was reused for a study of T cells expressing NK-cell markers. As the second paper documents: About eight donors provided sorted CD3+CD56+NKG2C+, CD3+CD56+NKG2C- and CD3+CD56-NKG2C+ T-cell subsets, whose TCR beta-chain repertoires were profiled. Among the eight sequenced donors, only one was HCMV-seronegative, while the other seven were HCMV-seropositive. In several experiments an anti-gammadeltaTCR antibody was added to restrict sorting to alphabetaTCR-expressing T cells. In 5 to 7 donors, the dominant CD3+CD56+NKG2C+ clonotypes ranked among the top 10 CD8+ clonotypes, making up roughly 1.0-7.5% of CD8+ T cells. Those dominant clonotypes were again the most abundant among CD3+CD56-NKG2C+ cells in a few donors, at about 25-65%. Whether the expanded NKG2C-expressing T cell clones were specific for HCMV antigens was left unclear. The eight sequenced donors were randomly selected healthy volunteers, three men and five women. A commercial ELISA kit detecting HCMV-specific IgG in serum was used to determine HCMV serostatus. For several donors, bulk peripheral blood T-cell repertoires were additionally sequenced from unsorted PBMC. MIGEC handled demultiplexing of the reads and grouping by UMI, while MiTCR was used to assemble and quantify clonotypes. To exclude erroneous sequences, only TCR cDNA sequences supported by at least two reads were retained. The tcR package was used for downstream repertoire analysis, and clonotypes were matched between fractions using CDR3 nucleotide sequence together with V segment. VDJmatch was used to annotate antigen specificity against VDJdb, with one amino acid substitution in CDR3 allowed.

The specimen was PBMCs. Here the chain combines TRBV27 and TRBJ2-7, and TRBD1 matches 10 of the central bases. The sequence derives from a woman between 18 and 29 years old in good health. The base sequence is TGTGCCAGCAGTTTAAGGCCGCCGGGACAGGGGAGCGAGCAGTACTTC. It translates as CASSLRPPGQGSEQYF.